One T cell receptor beta chain is described in this entry. Every TCR cDNA molecule carried a tag that served as a unique molecular identifier. In TCRdb, the 5' RACE reads were re-called with MiXCR into one record per CDR3 protein. The top ten hold 32% of the sample, which has roughly 46,000 distinct CDR3 sequences, roughly 12% seen once. Time point given: blood at routine non-recurrence follow-up after resection. V gave up 5 bases and J gave up 10 bases; unmatched junction bases: 20. Germline lookup yields CDR1 LNHDA and CDR2 SQIVND (reference sequence). The CDR3 contains 18 residues. This record belongs to a study of spatial heterogeneity in lung cancer.

The starting material was PBMCs, obtained at follow-up. The TCR comes from a male donor with early-stage non-small cell lung cancer. V usage is TRBV19 and J usage is TRBJ2-1, with TRBD2 matching over 10 bases. This CDR3 is CASSPSTSGVPGFGEQFF. Here the CDR3 DNA reads TGTGCCAGTAGTCCTTCCACTAGCGGGGTCCCCGGGTTTGGGGAGCAGTTCTTC.